What follows describes a single T cell receptor beta chain. What it binds is not known. V shed 4 bases and J 7 bases; nucleotides not matched to a gene: 14. The CDR3 runs 16 residues. In germline, CDR1 is MGHRA, CDR2 YSYEKL. This sample was taken from a study of cytomegalovirus exposure and HLA in healthy donors. General observations from the study: Later work found most CMV-associated TCR beta chains apparently HLA-restricted. The classifier, whose performance was assessed in both the original and validation cohorts, reportedly diagnosed cytomegalovirus status with high specificity and sensitivity. Later work found that TCR association rates differed between HLA loci; DRB1 had the most and HLA-C the fewest.

PCR primers comprised 60 Vbeta and 13 Jbeta primers. Measured with immunoSEQ multiplex PCR; TCRdb has only the in-frame clones, and not every one. This sample has some 160,000 clones; around 78% occur once, and the top ten carry around 7%. This sequence joins TRBV4-1 and TRBJ2-5, with 8 bases that match TRBD2. Sequencing input: PBMCs. This TCR derives from a woman aged 40 to 50 in good health and CMV-seropositive. The CDR3 DNA reads as TGCGCCAGCAGCCCCACGGGGGGGCCCGGAGTAGGGACCCAGTACTTC. It translates to CASSPTGGPGVGTQYF.